Detailed here is one T cell receptor beta chain. The sample is drawn from a study of blood T cell repertoires in COVID-19. Study summary: Samples representing acute and convalescent COVID-19 were sourced from the United States, Italy and Spain. PBMCs, B-cell-depleted T cells, or T cells were the source of the cDNA or gDNA that made up the material.

Per the original data handling: Estimated nucleated cell counts came from reference gene primer amplification. Assay: immunoSEQ multiplex PCR; the TCRdb copy retains only in-frame clones and omits some. V and J calls and clone size come straight from that table; D and trimming were deduced from the DNA. The table includes about 140,000 clones, around nine tenths detected once. V gave up 5 bases and J gave up 2 bases; unmatched junction bases: 5. Germline V gives CDR1 SGHAT, CDR2 FQDESV (reference sequence). The CDR3 loop spans 15 amino acids. The sequence came from a human donor in a cohort sampled during active COVID-19. The source material was peripheral blood. The chain employs TRBV11-1 and TRBJ2-1; 8 nucleotides agree with TRBD2. CDR3 in amino acids: CASSLSGNPYNEQFF. The CDR3 bases are TGTGCCAGCAGCCTTAGCGGGAACCCCTACAATGAGCAGTTCTTC.